This TCR beta chain was recorded in a study of tumor-infiltrating lymphocytes in primary liver carcinoma. The CDR3 extends over 17 amino acids. CDR1 and CDR2 from the germline V gene are MNHNS and SASEGT. Both blood RNA, taken from unsorted whole blood, and germline DNA were extracted. The researchers produced TCR beta cDNA from roughly 550 ng total RNA with a constant-region primer. Slightly modified ARM-PCR with three nested multiplex PCR rounds yielded TCR beta libraries. TRBV1-TRBV30 forward primers paired with a C-beta reverse primer were used in the first two PCR rounds, which ran roughly 9 cycles each. Via MiXCR, TCRdb re-called the multiplex PCR reads, giving one row per CDR3 protein. The sample has 180,000 or so distinct CDR3 sequences; about 60% are singletons. Study results and caveats: Tumor-adjacent and tumor-blood pairs overlapped less than tumor region pairs did.

Comments on this clonotype: Antigen specificity is unknown. Germline and junction disagree at one end, which may indicate a read error.

The chain recombines TRBV6-1 with TRBJ2-6; possible D gene TRBD2, 7 bases. Material: peripheral blood. The clonotype originates from a man aged 35-49 years with primary liver carcinoma and hepatitis B virus infection. CDR3 nucleotide sequence: TGTGCCAGCAGTCCTCTGACAGGCAACGCGGGGGCCAACATCCTGACTTTC. This gives the protein CASSPLTGNAGANILTF.